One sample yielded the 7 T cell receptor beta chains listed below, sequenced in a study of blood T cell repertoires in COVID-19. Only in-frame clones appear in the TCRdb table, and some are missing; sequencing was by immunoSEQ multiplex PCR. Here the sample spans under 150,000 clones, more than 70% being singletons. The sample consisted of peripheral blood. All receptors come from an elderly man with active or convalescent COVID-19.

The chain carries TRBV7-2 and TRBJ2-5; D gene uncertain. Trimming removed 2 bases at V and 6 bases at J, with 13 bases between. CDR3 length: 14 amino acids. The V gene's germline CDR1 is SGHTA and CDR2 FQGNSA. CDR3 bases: TGTGCCAGCAGCTTATCAACAGACGGAAAGACCCAGTACTTC. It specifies CASSLSTDGKTQYF.

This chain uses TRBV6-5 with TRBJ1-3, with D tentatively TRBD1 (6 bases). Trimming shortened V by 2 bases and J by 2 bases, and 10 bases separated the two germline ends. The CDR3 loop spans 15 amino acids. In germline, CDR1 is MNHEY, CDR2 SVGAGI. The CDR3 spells CASSYARDTGNTIYF. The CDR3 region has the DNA TGTGCCAGCAGTTACGCCCGGGACACTGGAAACACCATATATTTT.

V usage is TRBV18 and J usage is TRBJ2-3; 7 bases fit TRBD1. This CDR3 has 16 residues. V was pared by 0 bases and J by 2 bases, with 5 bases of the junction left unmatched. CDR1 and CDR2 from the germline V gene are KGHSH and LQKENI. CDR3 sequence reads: CASSPPVGGDTDTQYF. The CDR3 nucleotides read TGTGCCAGCTCACCACCGGTAGGGGGCGACACAGATACGCAGTATTTT.

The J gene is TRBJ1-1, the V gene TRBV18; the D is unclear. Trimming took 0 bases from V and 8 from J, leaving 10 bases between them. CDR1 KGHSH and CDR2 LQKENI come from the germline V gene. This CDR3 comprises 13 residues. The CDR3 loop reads CASSPPQQMEAFF. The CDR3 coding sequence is TGTGCCAGCTCACCACCCCAACAGATGGAAGCTTTCTTT.

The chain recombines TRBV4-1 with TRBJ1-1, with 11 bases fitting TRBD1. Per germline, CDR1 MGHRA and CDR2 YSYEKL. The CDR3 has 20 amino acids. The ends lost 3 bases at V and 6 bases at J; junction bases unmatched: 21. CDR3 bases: TGCGCCAGCAGCCAGGGAAGGACAGGGGGCGAAGTATTGAGAATTGCTGAAGCTTTCTTT. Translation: CASSQGRTGGEVLRIAEAFF.

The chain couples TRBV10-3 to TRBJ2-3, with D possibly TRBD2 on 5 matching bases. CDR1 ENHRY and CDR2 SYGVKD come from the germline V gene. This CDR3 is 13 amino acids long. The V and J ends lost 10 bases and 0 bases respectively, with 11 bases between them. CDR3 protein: CATWSGSTDTQYF. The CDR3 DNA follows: TGTGCCACCTGGAGCGGCAGCACAGATACGCAGTATTTT.

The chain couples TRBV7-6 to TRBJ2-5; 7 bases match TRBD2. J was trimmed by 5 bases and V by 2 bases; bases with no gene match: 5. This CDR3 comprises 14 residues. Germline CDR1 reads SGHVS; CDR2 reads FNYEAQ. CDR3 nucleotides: TGTGCCAGCAGCTTATCGGGGGGAGTTGAGACCCAGTACTTC. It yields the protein CASSLSGGVETQYF.